This T cell receptor (beta chain) was found in a study of cytomegalovirus exposure and HLA in healthy donors. This CDR3 comprises 15 residues. CDR1 and CDR2 from the germline V gene are SGHTA and FQGNSA. V was cut by 0 bases and J by 2 bases, with 9 bases left in between. Broader study findings: Presence/absence analyses treated sequencing depth as roughly uniform across donors. Association of a missense DCLRE1C variant with TCR beta V- and J-gene trimming was reported in a later analysis.

PCR was performed using 60 Vbeta and 13 Jbeta primers. TCRdb's copy holds only in-frame clones and misses some; the assay was immunoSEQ multiplex PCR. Of 110,000 or so clones in the sample, around 77% were seen once. This cohort consisted of healthy bone marrow donors. Turning to this clone: Its antigen is not known.

This receptor was identified in a woman aged 25-40 years in good health and CMV-seropositive. The rearrangement uses TRBV7-2 and TRBJ2-3; no firm D call. Material: PBMCs. The CDR3 sequence: CASSLASPITDTQYF. CDR3 DNA sequence: TGTGCCAGCAGCTTAGCGAGCCCGATCACAGATACGCAGTATTTT. Full variable domain (outside the CDR3, taken from reference TRBV7-2 and TRBJ2-3): GAGVSQSPSNKVTEKGKDVELRCDPISGHTALYWYRQSLGQGLEFLIYFQGNSAPDKSGLPSDRFSAERTGGSVSTLTIQRTQQEDSAVYLCASSLASPITDTQYFGPGTRLTVL.